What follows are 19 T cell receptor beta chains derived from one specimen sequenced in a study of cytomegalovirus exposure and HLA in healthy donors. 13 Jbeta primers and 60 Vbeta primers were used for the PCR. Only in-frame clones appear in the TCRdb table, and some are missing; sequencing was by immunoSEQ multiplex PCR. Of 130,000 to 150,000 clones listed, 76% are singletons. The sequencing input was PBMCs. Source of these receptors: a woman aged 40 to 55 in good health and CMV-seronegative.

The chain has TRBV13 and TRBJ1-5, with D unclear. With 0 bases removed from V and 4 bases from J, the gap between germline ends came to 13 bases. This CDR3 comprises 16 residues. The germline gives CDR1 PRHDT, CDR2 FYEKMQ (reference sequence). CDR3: CASSLGVGGPNQPQHF. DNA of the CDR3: TGTGCCAGCAGCTTAGGAGTTGGAGGTCCAAATCAGCCCCAGCATTTT.

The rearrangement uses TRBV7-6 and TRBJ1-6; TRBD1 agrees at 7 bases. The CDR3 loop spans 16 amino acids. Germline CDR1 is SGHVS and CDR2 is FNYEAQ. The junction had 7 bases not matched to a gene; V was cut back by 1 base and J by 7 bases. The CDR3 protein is CASSLDVTGDNSPLHF. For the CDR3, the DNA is TGTGCCAGCAGCTTAGACGTAACAGGGGACAATTCACCCCTCCACTTT.

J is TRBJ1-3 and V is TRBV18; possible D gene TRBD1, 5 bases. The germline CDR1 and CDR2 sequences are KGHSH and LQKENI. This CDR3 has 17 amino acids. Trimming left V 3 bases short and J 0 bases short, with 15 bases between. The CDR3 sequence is CASSPSAGESSGNTIYF. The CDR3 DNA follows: TGTGCCAGCTCACCTAGCGCGGGGGAGAGCTCTGGAAACACCATATATTTT.

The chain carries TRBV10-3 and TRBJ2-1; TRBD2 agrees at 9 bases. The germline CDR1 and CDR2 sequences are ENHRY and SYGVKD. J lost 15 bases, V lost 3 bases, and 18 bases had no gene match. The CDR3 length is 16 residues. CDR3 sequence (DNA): TGTGCCATCAGTGAAAGGTTCGGATTGCGGGAGGGCCTCGGGTTCTTC. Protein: CAISERFGLREGLGFF.

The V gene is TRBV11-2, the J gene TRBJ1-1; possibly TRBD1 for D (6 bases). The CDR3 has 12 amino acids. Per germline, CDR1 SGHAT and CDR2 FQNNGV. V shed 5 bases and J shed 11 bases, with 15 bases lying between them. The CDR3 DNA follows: TGTGCCAGCAGCCAGTCCCCAGGGGACGCTTTCTTT. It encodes CASSQSPGDAFF.

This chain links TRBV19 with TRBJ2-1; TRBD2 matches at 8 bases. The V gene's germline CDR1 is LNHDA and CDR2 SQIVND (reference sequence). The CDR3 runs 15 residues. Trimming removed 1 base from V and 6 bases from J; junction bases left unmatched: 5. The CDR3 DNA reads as TGTGCCAGTAGTATAGGGGGCGGGAGGCTCAATGAGCAGTTCTTC. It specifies CASSIGGGRLNEQFF.

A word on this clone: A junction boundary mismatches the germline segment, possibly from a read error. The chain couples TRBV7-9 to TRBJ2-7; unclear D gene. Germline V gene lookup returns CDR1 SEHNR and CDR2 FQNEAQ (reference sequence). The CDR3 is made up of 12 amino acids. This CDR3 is CSSSPQQYEQYF. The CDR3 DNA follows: TGTTCCAGCAGCCCACAGCAGTACGAGCAGTACTTC.

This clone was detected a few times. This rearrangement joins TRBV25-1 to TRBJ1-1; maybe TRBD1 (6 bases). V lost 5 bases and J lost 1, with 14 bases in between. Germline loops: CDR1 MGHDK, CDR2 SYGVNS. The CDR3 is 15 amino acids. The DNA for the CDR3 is TGTGCCAGCAGTCCCTCGTCACAGGGGAACACTGAAGCTTTCTTT. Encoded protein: CASSPSSQGNTEAFF.

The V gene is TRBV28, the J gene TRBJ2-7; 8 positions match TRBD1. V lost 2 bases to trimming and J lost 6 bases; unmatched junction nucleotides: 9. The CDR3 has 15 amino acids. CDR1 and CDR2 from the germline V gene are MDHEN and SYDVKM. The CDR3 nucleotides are TGTGCCAGCAGTTTAATCCCGGGACAGGACGTCGAGCAGTACTTC. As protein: CASSLIPGQDVEQYF.

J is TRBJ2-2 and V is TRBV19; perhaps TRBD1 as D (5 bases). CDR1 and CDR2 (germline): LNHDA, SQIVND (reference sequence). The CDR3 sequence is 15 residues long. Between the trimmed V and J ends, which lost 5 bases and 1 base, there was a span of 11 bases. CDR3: CASSQGGQNTGELFF. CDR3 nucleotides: TGTGCCAGTAGTCAAGGCGGACAGAACACCGGGGAGCTGTTTTTT.

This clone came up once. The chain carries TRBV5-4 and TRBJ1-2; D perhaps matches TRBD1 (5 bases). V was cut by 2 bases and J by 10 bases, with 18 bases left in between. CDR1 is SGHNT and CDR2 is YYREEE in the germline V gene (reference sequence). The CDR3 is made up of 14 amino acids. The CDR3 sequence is CASSLYDSALTYTF. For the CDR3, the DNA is TGTGCCAGCAGCTTATATGACAGTGCCCTGACCTACACCTTC.

The CDR3 here is CASSYRDTGMVGYTF. The CDR3 DNA sequence: TGTGCCAGCAGTTACCGAGACACAGGGATGGTCGGCTACACCTTC. The chain employs TRBV6-5 and TRBJ1-2, with D perhaps matching TRBD1 (6 bases). This CDR3 is 15 amino acids long. Trimming shortened V by 2 bases and J by 8 bases, and 18 bases separated the two germline ends. Germline V gives CDR1 MNHEY, CDR2 SVGAGI.

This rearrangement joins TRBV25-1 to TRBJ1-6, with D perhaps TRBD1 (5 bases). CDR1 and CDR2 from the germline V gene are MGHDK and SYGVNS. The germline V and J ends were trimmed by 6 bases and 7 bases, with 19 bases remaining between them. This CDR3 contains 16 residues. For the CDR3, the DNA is TGTGCCAGCAGGCTGGGGATACAGGCACCCAATTCACCCCTCCACTTT. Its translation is CASRLGIQAPNSPLHF.

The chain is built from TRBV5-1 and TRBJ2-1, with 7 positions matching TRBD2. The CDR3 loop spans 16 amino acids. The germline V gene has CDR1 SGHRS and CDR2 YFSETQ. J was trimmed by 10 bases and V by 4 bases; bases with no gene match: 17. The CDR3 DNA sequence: TGCGCCAGCAGCACACTCCCGAGGCGGGAGCTCCAGGAGCAGTTCTTC. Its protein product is CASSTLPRRELQEQFF.

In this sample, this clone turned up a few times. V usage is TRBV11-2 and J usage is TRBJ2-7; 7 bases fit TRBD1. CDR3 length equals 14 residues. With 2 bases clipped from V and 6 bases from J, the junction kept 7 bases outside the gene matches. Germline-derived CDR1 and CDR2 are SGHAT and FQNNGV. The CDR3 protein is CASSLQAGGAEQYF. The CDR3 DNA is TGTGCCAGCAGCTTACAAGCAGGGGGTGCCGAGCAGTACTTC.

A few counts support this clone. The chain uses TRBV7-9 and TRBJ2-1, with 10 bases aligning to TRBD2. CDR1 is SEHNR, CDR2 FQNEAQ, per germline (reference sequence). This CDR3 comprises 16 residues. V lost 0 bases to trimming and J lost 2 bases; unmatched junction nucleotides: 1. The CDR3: CASSLALAGAYNEQFF. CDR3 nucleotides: TGTGCCAGCAGCTTAGCCCTAGCGGGGGCCTACAATGAGCAGTTCTTC.

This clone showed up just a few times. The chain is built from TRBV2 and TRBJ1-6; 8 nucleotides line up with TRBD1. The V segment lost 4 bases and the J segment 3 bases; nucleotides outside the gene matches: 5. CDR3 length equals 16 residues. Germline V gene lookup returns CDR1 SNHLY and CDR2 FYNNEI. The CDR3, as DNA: TGTGCCAGCAGTGTGCAGGGGGCAGACTATAATTCACCCCTCCACTTT. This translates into CASSVQGADYNSPLHF.

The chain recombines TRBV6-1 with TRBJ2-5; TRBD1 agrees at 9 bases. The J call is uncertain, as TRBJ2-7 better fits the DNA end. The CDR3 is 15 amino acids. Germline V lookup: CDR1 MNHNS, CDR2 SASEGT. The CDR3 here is CASSPRTGAAYEQYF. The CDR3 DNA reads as TGTGCCAGCAGTCCACGGACAGGGGCGGCCTACGAGCAGTACTTC.

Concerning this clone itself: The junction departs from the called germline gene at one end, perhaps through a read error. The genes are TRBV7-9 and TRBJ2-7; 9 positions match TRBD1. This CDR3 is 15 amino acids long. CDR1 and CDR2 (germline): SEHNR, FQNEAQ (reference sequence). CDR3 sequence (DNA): TGTTCCAGCAGCTTAGGACAGGGGTATCCCTACGAGCAGTACTTC. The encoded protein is CSSSLGQGYPYEQYF.